This record covers a single T cell receptor beta chain. Antigen specificity is unknown. Trimming at V came to 4 bases and at J to 11 bases, leaving 5 bases not matched to a gene. There are 12 residues in the CDR3. Germline CDR1 and CDR2: MDHEN and SYDVKM. Here immunoSEQ multiplex PCR was the method, and the copy in TCRdb shows in-frame clones only, minus some. The sample holds 140,000 or so clones, 85% to 90% seen once. This record belongs to a study of cytomegalovirus exposure and HLA in healthy donors. Study conclusions and caveats: The study listed 150 to 200 cytomegalovirus-associated TCR beta chains. Three chains linked to CMV were shown in vitro to be specific for CMV antigens. Rare TCR sequences dominated, though some public TCRs recurred in many donors.

The specimen sequenced was PBMCs. This sequence joins TRBV28 and TRBJ1-1; 9 bases align to TRBD1. This sequence was found in a young woman in good health and CMV-seropositive. The CDR3 protein is CASSSWDREAFF. CDR3 coding DNA: TGTGCCAGCAGTTCATGGGACAGGGAGGCTTTCTTT. Filled out from reference TRBV28 and TRBJ1-1, the complete variable domain reads DVKVTQSSRYLVKRTGEKVFLECVQDMDHENMFWYRQDPGLGLRLIYFSYDVKMKEKGDIPEGYSVSREKKERFSLILESASTNQTSMYLCASSSWDREAFFGQGTRLTVV.